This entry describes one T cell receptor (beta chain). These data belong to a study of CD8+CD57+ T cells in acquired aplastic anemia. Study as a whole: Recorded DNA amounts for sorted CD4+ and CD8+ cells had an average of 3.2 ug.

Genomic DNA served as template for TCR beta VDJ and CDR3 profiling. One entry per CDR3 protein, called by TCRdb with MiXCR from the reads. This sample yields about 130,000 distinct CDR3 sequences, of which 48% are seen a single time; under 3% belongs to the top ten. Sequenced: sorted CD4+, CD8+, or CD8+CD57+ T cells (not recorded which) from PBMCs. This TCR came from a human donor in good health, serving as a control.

CDR3 in amino acids: CASKQNRGVVNTEAFF. The DNA for the CDR3 is TGTGCCAGCAAACAGAACAGGGGGGTAGTGAACACTGAAGCTTTCTTT. The chain couples TRBV6-1 to TRBJ1-1; TRBD1 matches at 8 bases. V lost 7 bases and J lost 0; bases outside the gene matches: 10. This CDR3 comprises 16 residues. Per germline, CDR1 MNHNS and CDR2 SASEGT.